A single sample is the source of the 15 T cell receptor beta chains below, sequenced in a study of Graves' ophthalmopathy and Graves' hyperthyroidism. Using RNA transcripts, the TCR beta CDR3 regions were amplified. First-round RT-PCR employed HTBI primers, with a second-round multiplex PCR after it. TCRdb reprocessed the multiplex PCR reads via MiXCR and lists one record per CDR3 protein. The data contain about 480,000 distinct CDR3 sequences, approximately 14% of them singletons. The material sequenced was blood. These receptors were obtained from a woman aged 30 to 39 with Graves' ophthalmopathy.

The sample holds many counts of this clonotype. This sequence joins TRBV14 and TRBJ1-5, with no clear D. Between the trimmed V and J ends, which lost 1 base and 4 bases, there was a span of 14 bases. CDR1 is SGHDN, CDR2 FVKESK, per germline. The CDR3 runs 16 residues. The CDR3 DNA reads as TGTGCCAGCAGCCAAGCCGACCCTTCCTTTAATCAGCCCCAGCATTTT. Protein product: CASSQADPSFNQPQHF.

This clonotype was picked up many times. The chain has TRBV29-1 and TRBJ1-1; tentative D call: TRBD1 (5 bases). The CDR3 has 14 residues. The V gene's germline CDR1 is SQVTM and CDR2 ANQGSEA. V shed 4 bases and J shed 7 bases, with 19 bases lying between them. CDR3 sequence: CSVGAGLLDSEAFF. CDR3 coding DNA: TGCAGCGTTGGAGCTGGACTCCTAGACAGTGAAGCTTTCTTT.

The chain recombines TRBV5-1 with TRBJ1-6; no reliable D call. This CDR3 is 16 amino acids long. Germline assignment: CDR1 SGHRS and CDR2 YFSETQ. Between the trimmed V and J ends, which lost 0 bases and 4 bases, there was a span of 11 bases. CDR3 nucleotides: TGCGCCAGCAGCTTGGGAGGAGGCGGATATAATTCACCCCTCCACTTT. This translates into CASSLGGGGYNSPLHF.

With regard to this clonotype: A much larger clone lies one base from this, so it may be a read error. The chain employs TRBV12-3 or TRBV12-4 and TRBJ1-5, with D possibly TRBD1 on 5 matching bases. The CDR3 has 14 amino acids. The CDR3: CACSRGGGSPPQHF. DNA for the CDR3: TGTGCCTGCAGTCGGGGGGGGGGAAGTCCGCCCCAGCATTTT.

The V gene is TRBV19, the J gene TRBJ1-1; weak D call: TRBD1 (5 bases). Germline V gene data show CDR1 as LNHDA and CDR2 as SQIVND (reference sequence). Trimming shortened V by 7 bases and J by 3 bases, and 15 bases separated the two germline ends. The CDR3 extends over 14 amino acids. CDR3 coding DNA: TGTGCCAGTAACCTCGGGGGGGTTGACACTGAAGCTTTCTTT. It yields the protein CASNLGGVDTEAFF.

This clonotype was observed once. V and J are TRBV6-1 and TRBJ2-5; perhaps TRBD1 as D (5 bases). This CDR3 contains 15 residues. The V end was cut by 3 bases, the J end by 5 bases, with 16 bases between. The V gene's germline CDR1 is MNHNS and CDR2 SASEGT. The CDR3 sequence: CASSDPSGSGETQYF. Here the CDR3 DNA reads TGTGCCAGCAGTGACCCCTCAGGGTCCGGGGAGACCCAGTACTTC.

This clonotype was observed many times. This chain uses TRBV20-1 with TRBJ1-1, with D maybe TRBD1 (5 bases). The V gene's germline CDR1 is DFQATT and CDR2 SNEGSKA (reference sequence). V was trimmed by 3 bases and J by 2 bases, leaving 10 bases between them. This CDR3 comprises 13 residues. CDR3 nucleotides: TGCAGTGCTAGTTGGGGACCAAACACTGAAGCTTTCTTT. Translated: CSASWGPNTEAFF.

This clonotype was seen only a few times. The germline gene is not matched at one end of the junction; a read error may be the cause. This chain joins TRBV7-9 and TRBJ1-2, with TRBD1 matching 7 bases. Germline values: CDR1 SEHNR, CDR2 FQNEAQ (reference sequence). The CDR3 runs 15 residues. In DNA form, the CDR3 reads TGTGCCAGCAGCTTAGGAGGCGGGACAGCGAATGGCTTCACCTTC. As protein: CASSLGGGTANGFTF.

This clonotype appeared many times. The chain has TRBV6-1 and TRBJ1-2; D unclear. From germline, CDR1 is MNHNS and CDR2 SASEGT. CDR3 length: 13 residues. The V end was cut by 6 bases, the J end by 3 bases, with 11 bases between. This CDR3 reads CASRPDRDYGYTF. The CDR3 bases are TGTGCCAGCAGGCCAGACCGCGACTATGGCTACACCTTC.

This clonotype showed up many times. The chain carries TRBV14 and TRBJ2-5, with D perhaps TRBD1 or TRBD2 (6 bases each). V was trimmed by 3 bases and J by 5 bases, leaving 22 bases between them. Germline loops: CDR1 SGHDN, CDR2 FVKESK. The CDR3 totals 17 residues. CDR3 residues: CASSQLSLRGLIETQYF. The CDR3 region has the DNA TGTGCCAGCAGCCAGCTCTCTTTACGGGGGCTGATCGAGACCCAGTACTTC.

This clonotype was detected many times. This chain joins TRBV6-5 and TRBJ2-7; D is possibly TRBD1 (6 bases). Trimming left V 7 bases short and J 6 bases short, with 10 bases between. CDR3 length equals 11 residues. Germline lookup yields CDR1 MNHEY and CDR2 SVGAGI. Here the CDR3 DNA reads TGTGCCAGCACCCGGGACACCGAGCAGTACTTC. Its protein product is CASTRDTEQYF.

This clonotype was recorded at least ten times. The chain carries TRBV28 and TRBJ2-5; TRBD2 might be the D (6 bases). This CDR3 is 13 amino acids long. V lost 11 bases and J lost 3, with 16 bases in between. Germline values: CDR1 MDHEN, CDR2 SYDVKM. The CDR3: CASKGGGEETQYF. The CDR3 bases are TGTGCCTCTAAAGGAGGCGGGGAAGAGACCCAGTACTTC.

This sequence joins TRBV10-3 and TRBJ2-2; 12 nucleotides match TRBD2. This CDR3 has 16 residues. V shed 7 bases and J 0 bases; nucleotides not matched to a gene: 3. Germline V gives CDR1 ENHRY, CDR2 SYGVKD. Here the CDR3 reads CAITASGRANTGELFF. The DNA for the CDR3 is TGTGCCATCACCGCTAGCGGGAGGGCGAACACCGGGGAGCTGTTTTTT.

This clonotype has ten or more counts. The rearrangement joins TRBV12-3 or TRBV12-4 to TRBJ2-5; D is uncertain. This CDR3 contains 12 residues. Trimming took off 6 bases at V and 0 bases at J, with 5 bases between the two ends. The CDR3 nucleotides read TGTGCCAGCAGCCGGGACCAAGAGACCCAGTACTTC. Translation gives CASSRDQETQYF.

The chain is built from TRBV28 and TRBJ1-6, with TRBD1 matching 7 bases. CDR3 length equals 15 residues. The germline V gene has CDR1 MDHEN and CDR2 SYDVKM. J was trimmed by 7 bases and V by 3 bases; bases with no gene match: 6. The CDR3 DNA is TGTGCCAGCAGTTTCTCCTTACAGGGGAATTCACCCCTCCACTTT. Translating it yields CASSFSLQGNSPLHF.